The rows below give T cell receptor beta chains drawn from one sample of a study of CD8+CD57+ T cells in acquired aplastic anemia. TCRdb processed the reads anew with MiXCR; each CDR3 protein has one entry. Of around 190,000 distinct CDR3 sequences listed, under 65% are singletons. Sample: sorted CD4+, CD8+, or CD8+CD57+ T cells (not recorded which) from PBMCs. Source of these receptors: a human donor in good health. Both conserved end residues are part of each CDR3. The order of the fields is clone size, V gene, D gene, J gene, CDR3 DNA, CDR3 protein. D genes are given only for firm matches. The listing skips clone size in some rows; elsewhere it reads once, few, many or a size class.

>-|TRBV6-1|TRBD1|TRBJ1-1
TGTGCCAGCAGTGAACGGCCTCAGGGGGTGGGCACTGAAGCTTTCTTT
CASSERPQGVGTEAFF
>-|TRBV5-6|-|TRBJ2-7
TGTGCCAGCACCTCGGCAGGCTCCCCCTACGAGCAGTACTTC
CASTSAGSPYEQYF
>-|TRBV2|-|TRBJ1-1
TGTGCCAGCAGTGTACCAAAATCTGAAGCTTTCTTT
CASSVPKSEAFF
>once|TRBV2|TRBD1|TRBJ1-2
TGTGCCAGCAGGGGGGGACAGGGTAGTGGCTACACCTTC
CASRGGQGSGYTF
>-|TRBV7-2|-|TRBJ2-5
TGTGCCAGCAGCTTAGTGGGGTCCAGGGGAGAGACCCAGTACTTC
CASSLVGSRGETQYF
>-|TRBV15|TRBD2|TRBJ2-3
TGTGCCACCAGCTCTCGGACTAGCGGCACAGATACGCAGTATTTT
CATSSRTSGTDTQYF
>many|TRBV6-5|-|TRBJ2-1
TGTGCCAGCAGTTACTCTAACGACAATGAGCAGTTCTTC
CASSYSNDNEQFF
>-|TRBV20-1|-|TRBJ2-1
TGCAGTGCTAGAGGGGTTAGCAATGAGCAGTTCTTC
CSARGVSNEQFF
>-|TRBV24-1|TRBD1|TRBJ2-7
TGTGCCACCAGTGACTCGGGACAGCGATTCTACGAGCAGTACTTC
CATSDSGQRFYEQYF
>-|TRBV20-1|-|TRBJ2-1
TGCAGTGCTACGACGGACAACAATGAGCAGTTCTTC
CSATTDNNEQFF
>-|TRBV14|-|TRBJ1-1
TGTGCCAGCAGCCCAAGTTGGTGGGCAGGGAACACTGAAGCTTTCTTT
CASSPSWWAGNTEAFF
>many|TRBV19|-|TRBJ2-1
TGTGCCAGTAGTATCGGATCCGGCCTCTACAATGAGCAGTTCTTC
CASSIGSGLYNEQFF
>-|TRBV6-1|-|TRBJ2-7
TGTGCCAGCAATCGGGGCTACGAGCAGTACTTC
CASNRGYEQYF
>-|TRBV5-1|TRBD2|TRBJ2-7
TGCGCCAGCAGCCACACTAGCGGCCGATTAAACTCCTACGAGCAGTACTTC
CASSHTSGRLNSYEQYF
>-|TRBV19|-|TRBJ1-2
TGTGCCAGTAGTATAGGGGCGACTAACTATGGCTACACCTTC
CASSIGATNYGYTF
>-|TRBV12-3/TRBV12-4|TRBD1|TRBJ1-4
TGTGCCAGCCAGACAGGGCTTAATGAAAAACTGTTTTTT
CASQTGLNEKLFF